This T cell receptor (beta chain) was obtained from a study of graft-versus-host responses after intestinal transplantation. The wider study: The study gave all recipients anti-thymocyte globulin induction, then tacrolimus and steroids for 2 to 3 years.

The V gene end was trimmed by 0 bases and the J gene end by 0 bases; junction bases not matched to a gene: 1. Germline V gene sequence: CDR1 MNHEY, CDR2 SVGAGI. This CDR3 is built from 15 residues. Method: immunoSEQ multiplex PCR; TCRdb's copy keeps in-frame clones and lacks some. Of 99,000 or so clones listed, 92% are singletons. Study results and limitations: The presence of high graft-versus-host to host-versus-graft clonal ratios in allografts characterized patients with graft-donor T cell macrochimerism.

About this clone: Antigen unknown.

The receptor was isolated from a human donor who was the organ donor for an intestinal transplant. The V gene is TRBV6-5, the J gene TRBJ1-1; 7 nucleotides line up with TRBD1. Sequencing was performed on unstimulated CD8+ T cells sorted from spleen or lymph node cells, taken before transplant. The CDR3 DNA sequence: TGTGCCAGCAGTTACTCCGGGACAGTGAACACTGAAGCTTTCTTT. Protein product: CASSYSGTVNTEAFF.